The 27 T cell receptor beta chains below come from one sample, sequenced in a study of Ad26.COV2.S vaccination and SARS-CoV-2 variants. Treatment meaning: roughly 20 received Ad26.COV2.S at low or high dose, single or two shots; 5 received placebo; per-sample allocation not given. After the first vaccine or placebo injection, samples were drawn on day 63. The method was immunoSEQ multiplex PCR; TCRdb's version includes in-frame clones alone and lacks a portion of them. The sample records about 380,000 clones, 83% being singletons. Sequencing used peripheral blood, obtained in a trial of Ad26.COV2.S vaccine versus placebo. All receptors come from a person between 18 and 60 years old who received the Ad26.COV2.S COVID-19 vaccine or a placebo.

This chain joins TRBV5-6 and TRBJ1-1; TRBD1 matches 9 bases. The ends lost 4 bases at V and 3 bases at J; junction bases unmatched: 7. Germline CDR1 and CDR2: SGHDT and YYEEEE. The CDR3 runs to 15 residues. CDR3 sequence reads: CASSTPGQGDTEAFF. The CDR3 region has the DNA TGTGCCAGCAGCACCCCGGGACAGGGTGACACTGAAGCTTTCTTT.

This clone came up a few times. The V and J genes are TRBV11-3 and TRBJ2-7; D gene uncertain. There are 11 residues in the CDR3. Germline V CDR1 and CDR2: SGHNT, YENEEA. Between the trimmed V and J ends, which lost 4 bases and 2 bases, there was a span of 3 bases. The CDR3 sequence is CASSSTYEQYF. DNA for the CDR3: TGTGCCAGCAGCTCCACCTACGAGCAGTACTTC.

CDR3 amino acids: CAWRSRRYNYGYTF. Written as DNA, the CDR3 is TGTGCCTGGAGAAGCCGCAGGTATAACTATGGCTACACCTTC. The chain combines TRBV30 with TRBJ1-2; D gene uncertain. V gave up 3 bases and J gave up 1 base, with 12 bases separating them. CDR1 is GTSNPN, CDR2 SVGIG, per germline (reference sequence). CDR3 size: 14 residues.

The V and J genes are TRBV11-2 and TRBJ1-1; weak D call: TRBD1 (6 bases). CDR3 size: 15 residues. The germline CDR1 and CDR2 sequences are SGHAT and FQNNGV. V was trimmed by 5 bases and J by 1 base, leaving 14 bases between them. The CDR3 loop reads CASSPLRGKNTEAFF. The CDR3 DNA reads TGTGCCAGCAGCCCACTTAGGGGGAAGAACACTGAAGCTTTCTTT.

About this clone itself: This CDR3 is also generated by other DNA sequences in the sample. This chain links TRBV2 with TRBJ1-1, with unresolved D. The CDR3 contains 13 residues. CDR1 is SNHLY and CDR2 is FYNNEI in the germline V gene. The V and J ends lost 9 bases and 0 bases respectively, with 11 bases between them. CDR3 in amino acids: CASSDALNTEAFF. CDR3 coding DNA: TGTGCCAGTTCGGACGCCTTGAACACTGAAGCTTTCTTT.

V and J are TRBV18 and TRBJ2-2; D is possibly TRBD1 (5 bases). This CDR3 spans 16 amino acids. CDR1 is KGHSH and CDR2 is LQKENI in the germline V gene. V lost 6 bases and J 9 bases, leaving 23 bases between the germline ends. CDR3 in amino acids: CASSLEDLRVLRELFF. DNA for the CDR3: TGTGCCAGCTCGCTGGAAGACCTCAGGGTATTACGGGAGCTGTTTTTT.

This chain joins TRBV25-1 and TRBJ1-1; TRBD1 is a possible D gene (5 bases). Per the germline V gene, CDR1 is MGHDK and CDR2 is SYGVNS. CDR3 length: 15 residues. Trimming took 1 base from V and 6 from J, leaving 15 bases between them. The CDR3 DNA is TGTGCCAGCAGTGAATTGGGAGGGGTGGGAGCTGAAGCTTTCTTT. Translation gives CASSELGGVGAEAFF. The full variable domain, with the rest looked up from reference TRBV25-1 and TRBJ1-1, is EADIYQTPRYLVIGTGKKITLECSQTMGHDKMYWYQQDPGMELHLIHYSYGVNSTEKGDLSSESTVSRIRTEHFPLTLESARPSHTSQYLCASSELGGVGAEAFFGQGTRLTVV.

The V call is TRBV19, the J call TRBJ1-1, with D unresolved. Germline CDR1 is LNHDA and CDR2 is SQIVND (reference sequence). V was clipped by 5 bases and J by 1 base, with 2 bases between them. The CDR3 extends over 11 amino acids. The CDR3 loop is CASSWNTEAFF. The CDR3 nucleotides are TGTGCCAGTAGTTGGAACACTGAAGCTTTCTTT.

The gene calls are TRBV2 and TRBJ1-1, with a weak D call TRBD1 (5 bases). The CDR3 covers 12 residues. In germline, CDR1 is SNHLY, CDR2 FYNNEI. Trimming left V 5 bases short and J 8 bases short, with 12 bases between. The CDR3 bases are TGTGCCAGCAGTCTGCAGGGTTTCGAAGCTTTCTTT. Translation: CASSLQGFEAFF.

The CDR3 DNA sequence: TGTGCCAGCAGCCCGTCAGCGAGGGTGAGAAATGAGCAGTTCTTC. Translating it yields CASSPSARVRNEQFF. This sequence joins TRBV7-6 and TRBJ2-1; D may be TRBD2 (5 bases). Trimming left V 5 bases short and J 7 bases short, with 18 bases between. There are 15 residues in the CDR3. The germline gives CDR1 SGHVS, CDR2 FNYEAQ.

This clone was counted once. The chain couples TRBV9 to TRBJ2-7; 11 nucleotides agree with TRBD2. Germline assignment: CDR1 SGDLS and CDR2 YYNGEE. V lost 3 bases, J lost 1 base, and 6 bases stayed unmatched. The CDR3 is made up of 16 amino acids. CDR3 DNA sequence: TGTGCCAGCAGCGGGGGTGGGACTAGCGGATCCTACGAGCAGTACTTC. It translates to CASSGGGTSGSYEQYF.

This clone has a handful of counts. The chain uses TRBV5-6 and TRBJ2-5, with D possibly being TRBD2 (6 bases). V was shortened by 1 base and J by 5 bases, with 9 bases between the two germline ends. Per germline, CDR1 SGHDT and CDR2 YYEEEE. This CDR3 region has 13 residues. CDR3 amino acids: CASSLRRAETQYF. CDR3 DNA: TGTGCCAGCAGCTTGAGGAGGGCTGAGACCCAGTACTTC.

In this sample, this clone turned up a few times. The chain joins TRBV19 to TRBJ2-2; a weak D match, TRBD1 (6 bases). The V end lost 7 bases, the J end lost 2 bases, and 8 bases lay between the germline ends. The CDR3 spans 13 residues. CDR1 and CDR2 from the germline V gene are LNHDA and SQIVND (reference sequence). The chain's CDR3 is CASTDRNTGELFF. CDR3 DNA: TGTGCCAGTACGGACAGAAACACCGGGGAGCTGTTTTTT. The full variable domain, its missing parts supplied by reference TRBV19 and TRBJ2-2, is DGGITQSPKYLFRKEGQNVTLSCEQNLNHDAMYWYRQDPGQGLRLIYYSQIVNDFQKGDIAEGYSVSREKKESFPLTVTSAQKNPTAFYLCASTDRNTGELFFGEGSRLTVL.

The chain carries TRBV28 and TRBJ2-7; D is possibly TRBD2 (5 bases). With 4 bases removed from V and 0 bases from J, the gap between germline ends came to 13 bases. Germline CDR1 reads MDHEN; CDR2 reads SYDVKM. This CDR3 has 15 amino acids. DNA for the CDR3: TGTGCCAGCAGTTCCCCCTCTAGCAGCTCCTACGAGCAGTACTTC. Its translation is CASSSPSSSSYEQYF.

The rearrangement uses TRBV5-4 and TRBJ1-2, with 11 nucleotides matching TRBD1. Germline V gives CDR1 SGHNT, CDR2 YYREEE (reference sequence). The V segment lost 5 bases and the J segment 1 base; nucleotides outside the gene matches: 1. The CDR3 length is 14 residues. CDR3 bases: TGTGCCAGCAGAGGGACAGGGGGTAACTATGGCTACACCTTC. Translating gives CASRGTGGNYGYTF.

Worth noting for this clone: The identical CDR3 is also encoded by other nucleotide sequences in the sample. The gene calls are TRBV27 and TRBJ2-6; D unclear. V lost 1 base, J lost 4 bases, and 2 bases lay in between. CDR3 length: 13 amino acids. The germline CDR1 and CDR2 sequences are MNHEY and SMNVEV (reference sequence). CDR3: CASSLFGANVLTF. The CDR3 nucleotides read TGTGCCAGCAGTTTATTCGGGGCCAACGTCCTGACTTTC.

The V call is TRBV18, the J call TRBJ1-6; 12 bases agree with TRBD1. Germline CDR1 is KGHSH and CDR2 is LQKENI. The CDR3 is 16 residues long. J gave up 7 bases and V 2 bases, and 3 bases lay outside the gene matches. CDR3 residues: CASSPTGTGGNSPLHF. Written as DNA, the CDR3 is TGTGCCAGCTCACCAACCGGGACAGGGGGCAATTCACCCCTCCACTTT.

V usage is TRBV2 and J usage is TRBJ1-1; D call uncertain. CDR3 size: 13 residues. V was cut by 6 bases and J by 6 bases, with 14 bases left in between. Per the germline V gene, CDR1 is SNHLY and CDR2 is FYNNEI. The CDR3 spells CASSKARMAEAFF. CDR3 sequence (DNA): TGTGCCAGCAGCAAGGCGCGAATGGCTGAAGCTTTCTTT.

The chain employs TRBV2 and TRBJ1-2; D remains ambiguous. This CDR3 contains 11 residues. V was clipped by 6 bases and J by 8 bases, with 10 bases between them. The germline V gene encodes CDR1 SNHLY and CDR2 FYNNEI. The CDR3 is CASSTRQGYTF. The CDR3 region has the DNA TGTGCCAGCAGCACCAGGCAGGGCTACACCTTC.

The rearrangement links TRBV28 to TRBJ2-1; D tentatively fits TRBD1 or TRBD2 (5 bases each). Trimming shortened V by 6 bases and J by 7 bases, and 10 bases separated the two germline ends. This CDR3 region has 12 residues. Per germline, CDR1 MDHEN and CDR2 SYDVKM. Here the CDR3 DNA reads TGTGCCAGCAGCCTAGCAGGGAATGAGCAGTTCTTC. Translated, it gives CASSLAGNEQFF. The entire variable domain, with the rest obtained from reference TRBV28 and TRBJ2-1, is as follows: DVKVTQSSRYLVKRTGEKVFLECVQDMDHENMFWYRQDPGLGLRLIYFSYDVKMKEKGDIPEGYSVSREKKERFSLILESASTNQTSMYLCASSLAGNEQFFGPGTRLTVL.

This chain joins TRBV24-1 and TRBJ1-2, with 8 bases that match TRBD1. The CDR3 covers 15 residues. The junction had 6 bases not matched to a gene; V was cut back by 3 bases and J by 4 bases. CDR1 is KGHDR, CDR2 SFDVKD, per germline. CDR3 nucleotide sequence: TGTGCCACCAGTGATGCCGATGGACAGGGCTATGGCTACACCTTC. It specifies CATSDADGQGYGYTF.

The V gene is TRBV11-3, the J gene TRBJ1-1; D not certain. The germline V gene encodes CDR1 SGHNT and CDR2 YENEEA. The CDR3 totals 12 residues. Trimming removed 0 bases at V and 10 bases at J, with 9 bases between. CDR3 nucleotide sequence: TGTGCCAGCAGCTTAGACAGGTTCCGAGCTTTCTTT. It codes for CASSLDRFRAFF. Complete variable domain (other parts from reference TRBV11-3 and TRBJ1-1): EAGVVQSPRYKIIEKKQPVAFWCNPISGHNTLYWYLQNLGQGPELLIRYENEEAVDDSQLPKDRFSAERLKGVDSTLKIQPAELGDSAVYLCASSLDRFRAFFGQGTRLTVV.

J is TRBJ2-7 and V is TRBV3-1 (or the pseudogene TRBV3-2); perhaps TRBD1 as D (6 bases). Germline values: CDR1 LGHDT, CDR2 YNNKEL (reference sequence). CDR3 length: 14 amino acids. Trimming took off 4 bases at V and 0 bases at J, with 10 bases between the two ends. CDR3 sequence: CASSRGHDSYEQYF. The CDR3 bases are TGTGCCAGCAGCCGGGGACACGACTCCTACGAGCAGTACTTC.

The chain combines TRBV6-5 with TRBJ2-2; D not resolved. Trimming took off 4 bases at V and 4 bases at J, with 10 bases between the two ends. CDR1 MNHEY and CDR2 SVGAGI come from the germline V gene. The CDR3 contains 14 residues. The CDR3 nucleotides are TGTGCCAGCAGTTCCCTCCTGGGCACCGGGGAGCTGTTTTTT. This codes for CASSSLLGTGELFF.

This clone was detected once. The chain couples TRBV29-1 to TRBJ1-2; 7 nucleotides match TRBD1. J lost 4 bases, V lost 5 bases, and 7 bases had no gene match. Germline loops: CDR1 SQVTM, CDR2 ANQGSEA. CDR3 length: 13 amino acids. In DNA form, the CDR3 reads TGCAGCGTTAATATACGGGACAGCTATGGCTACACCTTC. Its protein is CSVNIRDSYGYTF.

The V call is TRBV7-2, the J call TRBJ2-7, with D unclear. This CDR3 comprises 13 residues. Trimming took off 4 bases at V and 7 bases at J, with 14 bases between the two ends. Germline CDR1 is SGHTA and CDR2 is FQGNSA. Written as DNA, the CDR3 is TGTGCCAGCAGCTCTTCGACGGTCTGGGAGCAGTACTTC. Translated, it gives CASSSSTVWEQYF.

The rearrangement links TRBV19 to TRBJ2-7, with D possibly being TRBD2 (5 bases). Germline values: CDR1 LNHDA, CDR2 SQIVND (reference sequence). This CDR3 has 13 amino acids. Between the trimmed V and J ends, which lost 4 bases and 2 bases, there was a span of 9 bases. CDR3 loop: CASSKPGAYEQYF. CDR3 nucleotides: TGTGCCAGTAGTAAACCCGGGGCCTACGAGCAGTACTTC. Filled out from reference TRBV19 and TRBJ2-7, the complete variable domain reads DGGITQSPKYLFRKEGQNVTLSCEQNLNHDAMYWYRQDPGQGLRLIYYSQIVNDFQKGDIAEGYSVSREKKESFPLTVTSAQKNPTAFYLCASSKPGAYEQYFGPGTRLTVT.